This T cell receptor beta chain was sequenced in a study of T cells in Graves' hyperthyroidism and ophthalmopathy. Diagnoses rested on clinical symptoms, serum thyroxine and TRAb, thyroid ultrasound and orbital computed tomography. Germline assignment: CDR1 SGHRS and CDR2 YFSETQ. The CDR3 runs to 17 residues. The trim removed 3 bases at V and 1 base at J, leaving 9 bases unmatched. RNA transcripts yielded amplified TCR beta CDR3 regions. HTBI primers drove first-round RT-PCR of the TCR CDR3. In TCRdb, the multiplex PCR reads were re-called with MiXCR into one record per CDR3 protein. The sample carries about 350,000 distinct CDR3 sequences, approximately 19% recorded once.

Material: blood. The chain has TRBV5-1 and TRBJ1-1; TRBD1 agrees at 10 bases. The origin of this receptor is a woman between 18 and 30 years old with Graves' hyperthyroidism. The CDR3 DNA follows: TGCGCCAGCAGCTGGGAGGGGACAGGGGTCAAGAACACTGAAGCTTTCTTT. It is translated as CASSWEGTGVKNTEAFF.